This TCR beta chain comes out of a study of a mutant IDH1 vaccine in newly diagnosed glioma. Turning to the study itself: Patients in the study were vaccinated eight times, receiving shots in weeks 1, 3, 5, 7, 11, 15, 19 and 23. With temozolomide cycles, or 4-6 weeks after radiotherapy alone, vaccination was started. Before enrollment, the patients had been treated with radiotherapy alone, temozolomide alone, or both together. Most of them had received both.

Repertoires were generated with immunoSEQ multiplex PCR, while TCRdb's copy carries only in-frame clones and drops some. The data hold under 14,000 clones, with approximately 89% observed a single time. On this clone itself: Its specificity is unknown.

Time point of the sample: week 23, last vaccination. Alongside topical imiquimod, each dose of vaccine comprised 300 ug of mutant IDH1 20-mer peptide. The V gene's germline CDR1 is KGHSH and CDR2 LQKENI. Trimming shortened V by 6 bases and J by 0 bases, and 4 bases separated the two germline ends. This CDR3 is 12 amino acids long. Study results and caveats: The occurrence of vaccine-induced immune responses was seen in around 94% of patients.

This chain connects TRBV18 to TRBJ2-3; D not resolved. Sequenced here: PBMCs, sampled from a glioma patient whose treatment included an IDH1 peptide vaccine. The sequence was obtained from a woman in her forties with glioma. Some clones in this sample may be carry-over from other donors' samples. The CDR3 DNA follows: TGTGCCAGCTCGGATAGCACAGATACGCAGTATTTT. Its protein product is CASSDSTDTQYF.